The rows below give T cell receptor beta chains drawn from one sample of a study of T-cell reconstitution after alpha-beta-depleted transplantation in children. TCRdb called the PCR reads again in MiXCR, with one record for every CDR3 protein. The sample lists roughly 500,000 distinct CDR3 sequences, about 30% occurring once. The specimen comprised PBMCs from the stem cell graft donor, sampled from the stem cell graft. The origin of the receptors is a human donor who donated a stem cell graft to a child with aplastic anemia. Both conserved end residues are part of each CDR3. Fields, in order: J gene, V gene, clone size, D gene, CDR3 DNA, CDR3 protein. The D gene is left open where the match is weak. Some rows mark clone size as missing; the rest say once, few, many or name a class of expanded clone.

J gene: TRBJ2-7; V gene: TRBV7-3; clone size: .; D gene: TRBD1; CDR3 DNA: TGTGCCAGCAGCATACAGGGGACAGACATTGGCGAGCAGTACTTC; CDR3 protein: CASSIQGTDIGEQYF
J gene: TRBJ2-1; V gene: TRBV24-1; clone size: .; D gene: TRBD2; CDR3 DNA: TGTGCCACCAGTTTAAGCGGGAGGGAGTATCATGAGCAGTTCTTC; CDR3 protein: CATSLSGREYHEQFF
J gene: TRBJ1-1; V gene: TRBV30; clone size: .; D gene: .; CDR3 DNA: TGTGCCTGGAGCCTTAACACGAACACTGAAGCTTTCTTT; CDR3 protein: CAWSLNTNTEAFF
J gene: TRBJ2-6; V gene: TRBV5-4; clone size: .; D gene: .; CDR3 DNA: TGTGCCAGCAGCTTGGTAGCAGGAGCTTTCTCTGGGGCCAACGTCCTGACTTTC; CDR3 protein: CASSLVAGAFSGANVLTF
J gene: TRBJ2-2; V gene: TRBV10-1; clone size: .; D gene: .; CDR3 DNA: TGCGCCAGCAGTGAGGGGTTGGGCACCGGGGAGCTGTTTTTT; CDR3 protein: CASSEGLGTGELFF
J gene: TRBJ2-1; V gene: TRBV12-3/TRBV12-4; clone size: few; D gene: TRBD2; CDR3 DNA: TGTGCCAGCAGCCACGGACTAGCGGGGACAACCTACAATGAGCAGTTCTTC; CDR3 protein: CASSHGLAGTTYNEQFF
J gene: TRBJ2-1; V gene: TRBV7-9; clone size: few; D gene: TRBD2; CDR3 DNA: TGTGCCAGCAGCTTAATCCGGCGCGGGAGGGCCCTTGAGCAGTTCTTC; CDR3 protein: CASSLIRRGRALEQFF
J gene: TRBJ2-1; V gene: TRBV9; clone size: .; D gene: .; CDR3 DNA: TGTGCCAGCAGCGTAGCTTCGACCTCCTACAATGAGCAGTTCTTC; CDR3 protein: CASSVASTSYNEQFF
J gene: TRBJ2-3; V gene: TRBV20-1; clone size: .; D gene: .; CDR3 DNA: TGCAGTGCTAAAGACAGTAAACTCTCCCCCTGGGCAGATACGCAGTATTTT; CDR3 protein: CSAKDSKLSPWADTQYF
J gene: TRBJ2-7; V gene: TRBV9; clone size: few; D gene: .; CDR3 DNA: TGTGCCAGCAGCGTGAGCGAATCCGGCTACGAGCAGTACTTC; CDR3 protein: CASSVSESGYEQYF
J gene: TRBJ1-5; V gene: TRBV6-2/TRBV6-3; clone size: .; D gene: TRBD1; CDR3 DNA: TGTGCCAGCAGCAAGCCGGGACAGGCAATTCAGCCCCAGCATTTT; CDR3 protein: CASSKPGQAIQPQHF
J gene: TRBJ1-2; V gene: TRBV19; clone size: .; D gene: .; CDR3 DNA: TGTGCCAGTTGCATTGGTGGATACTATGGCTACACCTTC; CDR3 protein: CASCIGGYYGYTF
J gene: TRBJ1-2; V gene: TRBV18; clone size: few; D gene: .; CDR3 DNA: TGTGCCAGCTCACCAGGGATGGGGGCCCCTGGCTACACCTTC; CDR3 protein: CASSPGMGAPGYTF
J gene: TRBJ1-4; V gene: TRBV4-3; clone size: .; D gene: .; CDR3 DNA: TGCGCCAGCAGCCAAGATACTCGAGGAGATGAAAAACTGTTTTTT; CDR3 protein: CASSQDTRGDEKLFF
J gene: TRBJ2-3; V gene: TRBV6-5; clone size: few; D gene: .; CDR3 DNA: TGTGCCAGCAGTTTTGCCCCGGCGAGCCTCACAGATACGCAGTATTTT; CDR3 protein: CASSFAPASLTDTQYF
J gene: TRBJ2-7; V gene: TRBV5-5; clone size: many; D gene: .; CDR3 DNA: TGTGCCAGCAGCCCCCTCACCTACGAGCAGTACTTC; CDR3 protein: CASSPLTYEQYF
J gene: TRBJ2-5; V gene: TRBV29-1; clone size: few; D gene: .; CDR3 DNA: TGCAGCGTTGAGTCGGGGACACACCAAGAGACCCAGTACTTC; CDR3 protein: CSVESGTHQETQYF
J gene: TRBJ2-3; V gene: TRBV7-3; clone size: few; D gene: .; CDR3 DNA: TGTGCCAGCAGCTTAGGGCTGGCCTCCGCCGATACGCAGTATTTT; CDR3 protein: CASSLGLASADTQYF
J gene: TRBJ1-2; V gene: TRBV29-1; clone size: .; D gene: .; CDR3 DNA: TGCGGCGTTGACGTCCTCAATAGCTATGGCTACACCTTC; CDR3 protein: CGVDVLNSYGYTF
J gene: TRBJ2-3; V gene: TRBV5-1; clone size: .; D gene: .; CDR3 DNA: TGCGCCAGCAGCTTGGGTAGCGTCCACACAGATACGCAGTATTTT; CDR3 protein: CASSLGSVHTDTQYF
J gene: TRBJ2-1; V gene: TRBV9; clone size: few; D gene: TRBD2; CDR3 DNA: TGTGCCAGCAGCGGTTCCTATGCCGGACTAGCGGGAAATGAGCAGTTCTTC; CDR3 protein: CASSGSYAGLAGNEQFF
J gene: TRBJ1-1; V gene: TRBV29-1; clone size: few; D gene: .; CDR3 DNA: TGCAGCGTTGAAGGGAGGGGCACTGAAGCTTTCTTT; CDR3 protein: CSVEGRGTEAFF
J gene: TRBJ2-7; V gene: TRBV12-3/TRBV12-4; clone size: .; D gene: .; CDR3 DNA: TGTGCCAGCAGTTTCCAAACTTCATACGAGCAGTACTTC; CDR3 protein: CASSFQTSYEQYF
J gene: TRBJ1-2; V gene: TRBV19; clone size: few; D gene: TRBD1; CDR3 DNA: TGTGCCAGTAACTCCCGGGGACAGGGAAACTATGGCTACACCTTC; CDR3 protein: CASNSRGQGNYGYTF
J gene: TRBJ1-6; V gene: TRBV6-5; clone size: .; D gene: .; CDR3 DNA: TGTGCCAGCAGTTACTCGGCCGATTCACCCCTCCACTTT; CDR3 protein: CASSYSADSPLHF
J gene: TRBJ1-1; V gene: TRBV5-1; clone size: few; D gene: .; CDR3 DNA: TGCGCCAGCAGCTTGGTAGCGGGGACTGAAGCTTTCTTT; CDR3 protein: CASSLVAGTEAFF
J gene: TRBJ1-1; V gene: TRBV30; clone size: few; D gene: .; CDR3 DNA: TGTGCCTGGAGTGGTGGTATTGAAGCTTTCTTT; CDR3 protein: CAWSGGIEAFF
J gene: TRBJ2-2; V gene: TRBV7-2; clone size: few; D gene: .; CDR3 DNA: TGTGCCAGCAGCTTAGCGAAATCACTAGTCGGGGAGCTGTTTTTT; CDR3 protein: CASSLAKSLVGELFF
J gene: TRBJ1-5; V gene: TRBV5-1; clone size: .; D gene: .; CDR3 DNA: TGCGCCAGCAGTGCGGGACTGGGGGGCAATCAGCCCCAGCATTTT; CDR3 protein: CASSAGLGGNQPQHF
J gene: TRBJ1-1; V gene: TRBV20-1; clone size: .; D gene: TRBD1; CDR3 DNA: TGCAGTGCTAGTAGGGGCAGGGGGCGGTTGGACACTGAAGCTTTCTTT; CDR3 protein: CSASRGRGRLDTEAFF
J gene: TRBJ2-3; V gene: TRBV28; clone size: .; D gene: .; CDR3 DNA: TGTGCCAGCAGTGGGCACAGTCGAACAGATACGCAGTATTTT; CDR3 protein: CASSGHSRTDTQYF
J gene: TRBJ2-7; V gene: TRBV7-2; clone size: .; D gene: .; CDR3 DNA: TGTGCCAGCAGCTTAGAAGGGACAAAATCGGACGAGCAGTACTTC; CDR3 protein: CASSLEGTKSDEQYF
J gene: TRBJ2-7; V gene: TRBV6-5; clone size: .; D gene: TRBD1; CDR3 DNA: TGTGCCAGCAGTTACCCATCTGGGACAGGGTCCTACGAGCAGTACTTC; CDR3 protein: CASSYPSGTGSYEQYF
J gene: TRBJ2-1; V gene: TRBV6-2/TRBV6-3; clone size: .; D gene: .; CDR3 DNA: TGTGCCAGCAGTTCCCAGCGGGTGCGCTACAATGAGCAGTTCTTC; CDR3 protein: CASSSQRVRYNEQFF
J gene: TRBJ2-1; V gene: TRBV12-3/TRBV12-4; clone size: .; D gene: TRBD2; CDR3 DNA: TGTGCCAGTCCGGGCGGGAGCTCCTACAATGAGCAGTTCTTC; CDR3 protein: CASPGGSSYNEQFF
J gene: TRBJ1-2; V gene: TRBV5-1; clone size: .; D gene: TRBD1; CDR3 DNA: TGCGCCAGCAGCGAGGACAGGCCCTCTCGCGGCTACACCTTC; CDR3 protein: CASSEDRPSRGYTF
J gene: TRBJ1-4; V gene: TRBV20-1; clone size: .; D gene: .; CDR3 DNA: TGCAGTGCTAGCCCCATTGGGGAAGCTAATGAAAAACTGTTTTTT; CDR3 protein: CSASPIGEANEKLFF
J gene: TRBJ1-6; V gene: TRBV30; clone size: .; D gene: .; CDR3 DNA: TGTGCCTGGAGTTACCCAGGGGATGTTTCACCCCTCCACTTT; CDR3 protein: CAWSYPGDVSPLHF
J gene: TRBJ1-5; V gene: TRBV20-1; clone size: .; D gene: .; CDR3 DNA: TGCAGTGCTCACCGAGGGGGGGATAGCAATCAGCCCCAGCATTTT; CDR3 protein: CSAHRGGDSNQPQHF
J gene: TRBJ1-5; V gene: TRBV29-1; clone size: .; D gene: .; CDR3 DNA: TGCAGCGAGGGCCCGACCCATCAGCCCCAGCATTTT; CDR3 protein: CSEGPTHQPQHF
J gene: TRBJ2-7; V gene: TRBV29-1; clone size: few; D gene: TRBD1; CDR3 DNA: TGCAGCGTTTCGGGACAGTTTGCCTACGAGCAGTACTTC; CDR3 protein: CSVSGQFAYEQYF
J gene: TRBJ2-2; V gene: TRBV27; clone size: few; D gene: TRBD2; CDR3 DNA: TGTGCCAGCAGTTTATTGGCCCCGCGGGGGGCGAACACCGGGGAGCTGTTTTTT; CDR3 protein: CASSLLAPRGANTGELFF